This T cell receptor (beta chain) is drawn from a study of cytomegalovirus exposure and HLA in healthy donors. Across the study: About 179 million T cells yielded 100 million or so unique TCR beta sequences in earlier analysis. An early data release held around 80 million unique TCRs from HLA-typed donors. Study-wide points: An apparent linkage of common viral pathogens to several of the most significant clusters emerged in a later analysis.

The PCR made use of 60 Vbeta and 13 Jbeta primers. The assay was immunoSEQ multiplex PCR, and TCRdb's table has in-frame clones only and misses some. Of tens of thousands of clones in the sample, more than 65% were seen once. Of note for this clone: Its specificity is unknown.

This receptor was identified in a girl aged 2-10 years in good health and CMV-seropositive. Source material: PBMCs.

CDR3 sequence: CASSQEGTGTEAFF. DNA for the CDR3: TGCGCCAGCAGCCAAGAGGGGACAGGCACTGAAGCTTTCTTT. V is TRBV4-1 and J is TRBJ1-1; 8 bases agree with TRBD1. The ends lost 0 bases at V and 4 bases at J; junction bases unmatched: 1. The CDR3 is made up of 14 amino acids. Germline-derived CDR1 and CDR2 are MGHRA and YSYEKL.